This T cell receptor (beta chain) derives from a study of vaccination effects on CD4 cells after COVID-19. Comment on this clone: The antigen remains unidentified.

The ViraFEST assay expanded antigen-specific CD4+ T cells with viral peptide pools before sequencing. At the end of around 11 days of culture, CD4+ T cells were isolated. The participants, recipients of two vaccine doses, got either BNT162b2 or mRNA-1273. The CDR3 length is 16 residues. Between the trimmed V and J ends, which lost 0 bases and 4 bases, there was a span of 13 bases. Germline loops: CDR1 SGHRS, CDR2 YFSETQ. The data were produced by immunoSEQ multiplex PCR, yet TCRdb's version contains in-frame clones alone and is incomplete. The repertoire holds fewer than 30,000 clones, with 73% as singletons.

Here the sequenced sample was CD4+ T cells from PBMCs cultured with SARS-CoV-2 spike peptides, taken after COVID-19 vaccination. V gene TRBV5-1 combines with J gene TRBJ2-2; D is unresolved. The TCR originated in a human donor who received a COVID-19 vaccine. The CDR3 DNA sequence: TGCGCCAGCAGCTTGGGGCGCTCGATCAGCACCGGGGAGCTGTTTTTT. This gives the protein CASSLGRSISTGELFF.